This T cell receptor beta chain was found in a study of blood T cell repertoires in COVID-19. The CDR3 spans 16 residues. Trimming at V came to 4 bases and at J to 4 bases, leaving 12 bases not matched to a gene. CDR1 and CDR2 from the germline V gene are SEHNR and FQNEAQ (reference sequence). Original analysis: Amplification of reference gene primers was used by the study to estimate nucleated cell counts. Assay used: immunoSEQ multiplex PCR; TCRdb lists only in-frame clones, some missing. For V, J and clone size, that table is used; D and trimming come from the DNA. Among about 250,000 clones listed, 85% were seen once. Recruits, aged roughly 18 to 90 years, lived in 20 to 30 US areas.

The chain is built from TRBV7-9 and TRBJ1-2; the match to TRBD1 covers 7 bases. This clonotype was obtained from a woman in her fifties or sixties with acute COVID-19. The specimen sequenced was PBMCs or T cells enriched from blood (not recorded which). The CDR3 spells CASSSWDRLHVYGYTF. The CDR3, as DNA: TGTGCCAGCAGCTCCTGGGACAGACTACACGTCTATGGCTACACCTTC.